This is a list of T cell receptor beta chains from one sample in a study of blood T cell repertoires in COVID-19. Data came from immunoSEQ multiplex PCR; TCRdb stores just in-frame clones and leaves some out. The sample gives some 200,000 clones, about 79% of which show up once; about 1.3% is in the top ten. Source material: PBMCs or T cells enriched from blood (not recorded which). The receptor set was obtained from a woman aged 40 to 55 with acute COVID-19. CDR3s include the opening cysteine and the closing phenylalanine or tryptophan. The D gene is left open where the match is weak. Not every row has a clone size; where given, it reads once, few, many or a size class.

cdr3_aa	cdr3_nt	d_call	clone_size	cdr3_length	v_call	j_call
CASSFWGGGSTEAFF	TGTGCCAGCAGCTTTTGGGGGGGTGGTAGCACTGAAGCTTTCTTT	.	once	15	TRBV7-2	TRBJ1-1
CASSIQGYYGYTF	TGTGCCAGTAGTATTCAGGGTTACTATGGCTACACCTTC	.	.	13	TRBV19	TRBJ1-2
CASSDPPDRAAPLHF	TGTGCCAGCAGTGACCCCCCTGACAGGGCGGCACCCCTCCACTTT	TRBD1	many	15	TRBV27	TRBJ1-6
CASSELFPGSPLHF	TGTGCCAGCAGTGAACTATTCCCGGGATCACCCCTCCACTTT	.	.	14	TRBV6-4	TRBJ1-6
CASNNARGETQYF	TGTGCCAGCAATAATGCGCGGGGAGAGACCCAGTACTTC	.	once	13	TRBV2	TRBJ2-5
CASSSNGLAEKETQYF	TGCGCCAGCAGCTCTAACGGACTAGCGGAAAAAGAGACCCAGTACTTC	TRBD2	.	16	TRBV5-1	TRBJ2-5
CASGKAGTYNEQFF	TGTGCCTCCGGAAAAGCGGGAACATACAATGAGCAGTTCTTC	TRBD2	once	14	TRBV30	TRBJ2-1
CASSPDSGYTF	TGTGCCAGCAGTCCTGACAGTGGCTACACCTTC	.	.	11	TRBV6-6	TRBJ1-2
CASSLGAGGPTDTQYF	TGTGCCAGCAGTTTAGGTGCGGGAGGGCCTACAGATACGCAGTATTTT	TRBD2	.	16	TRBV28	TRBJ2-3
CSAYQGDTQYF	TGCAGTGCTTACCAGGGAGATACGCAGTATTTT	.	.	11	TRBV20-1	TRBJ2-3
CASSLKAAQSGELFF	TGTGCCAGCAGCTTAAAAGCAGCGCAGAGCGGGGAGCTGTTTTTT	.	.	15	TRBV7-3	TRBJ2-2
CASSPFGRGVYEQYF	TGTGCCAGCAGTCCATTTGGGCGGGGGGTCTACGAGCAGTACTTC	TRBD2	.	15	TRBV7-8	TRBJ2-7
CASSTNRGEDTEAFF	TGTGCCAGCAGCACAAACAGGGGGGAGGACACTGAAGCTTTCTTT	.	.	15	TRBV21-1	TRBJ1-1
CASSITAQETQYF	TGTGCCAGTAGTATAACAGCACAAGAGACCCAGTACTTC	.	.	13	TRBV19	TRBJ2-5
CASSSRLAGELFF	TGTGCCAGCAGCTCCCGACTGGCCGGGGAGCTGTTTTTT	.	.	13	TRBV7-9	TRBJ2-2
CASSGVPGQGRGYNEQFF	TGTGCCAGCAGCGGGGTCCCGGGACAGGGCAGGGGATACAATGAGCAGTTCTTC	TRBD1	.	18	TRBV5-5	TRBJ2-1
CASTDRGRIDATEAFF	TGCGCCAGCACCGATCGGGGGAGGATAGACGCAACTGAAGCTTTCTTT	.	.	16	TRBV10-2	TRBJ1-1
CASSFSLAVSYEQYF	TGCGCCAGCAGCTTCTCGCTAGCGGTCTCCTACGAGCAGTACTTC	TRBD2	.	15	TRBV4-1	TRBJ2-7
CASSPWTGGLETQYF	TGTGCCAGCAGCCCTTGGACAGGGGGTCTAGAGACCCAGTACTTC	TRBD1	.	15	TRBV5-4	TRBJ2-5
CASSQNPGAGEQYF	TGTGCCAGCAGCCAAAACCCAGGGGCAGGGGAGCAGTACTTC	.	.	14	TRBV16	TRBJ2-7
CAISEGGYEQYF	TGTGCCATCAGTGAAGGAGGGTACGAGCAGTACTTC	.	.	12	TRBV10-3	TRBJ2-7
CASRSPTGGYEKLFF	TGTGCCAGCAGGTCTCCGACAGGGGGCTATGAAAAACTGTTTTTT	TRBD1	.	15	TRBV6-5	TRBJ1-4
CAWKYGDRGGTEAFF	TGTGCCTGGAAGTACGGAGACAGGGGGGGGACTGAAGCTTTCTTT	TRBD1	few	15	TRBV30	TRBJ1-1
CASSPLDRAGGYTF	TGTGCCAGCTCACCACTCGACAGGGCAGGCGGCTACACCTTC	TRBD1	.	14	TRBV18	TRBJ1-2
CASSLGQGLSPGNTIYF	TGTGCCAGCAGCTTAGGACAGGGGCTTAGTCCTGGAAACACCATATATTTT	TRBD1	.	17	TRBV6-8	TRBJ1-3
CASESGGGELFF	TGTGCCAGCGAGAGCGGAGGCGGGGAGCTGTTTTTT	.	.	12	TRBV4-2	TRBJ2-2